This T cell receptor beta chain was found in a study of T cell responses to AZD1222 COVID-19 vaccine. Germline V gives CDR1 SGHTA, CDR2 FQGNSA. The CDR3 is made up of 15 amino acids. V gave up 5 bases and J gave up 2 bases, with 14 bases separating them. Generated by immunoSEQ multiplex PCR, the TCRdb table keeps only in-frame clones and is missing some. The sample lists 130,000 or so clones, over 75% seen once, with 20% to 25% in the top ten. The chain is built from TRBV7-2 and TRBJ2-3; D might be TRBD1 or TRBD2, each matching 6 bases. This receptor was obtained from an adult in good health. Material: peripheral blood, obtained on day 0 of AZD1222 vaccination. The DNA of the CDR3 is TGTGCCAGCAGCGCCAAACAGGGACTCACAGATACGCAGTATTTT. The encoded protein is CASSAKQGLTDTQYF.